This T cell receptor (beta chain) emerged from a study of cytomegalovirus exposure and HLA in healthy donors. Concerning this clone: Its target is unknown.

Primers: 60 Vbeta forward and 13 Jbeta reverse. Libraries were prepared by immunoSEQ multiplex PCR; TCRdb keeps only in-frame clonotypes and omits some of them. This sample's table reports 35,000 to 50,000 clones. Study-wide findings and caveats: Cytomegalovirus association was listed for around 180 TCR beta chains. In a later analysis, HLA-associated beta chains showed higher expansion and lower generation probabilities than comparable chains.

The germline gives CDR1 SGHAT, CDR2 FQNNGV. The ends lost 0 bases at V and 7 bases at J; junction bases unmatched: 5. The CDR3 consists of 14 residues. The chain joins TRBV11-2 to TRBJ1-1; 7 bases map to TRBD1. The sequenced material came from PBMCs. The receptor was derived from a woman aged 25 to 39 in good health and CMV-seropositive. The CDR3 DNA is TGTGCCAGCAGCTTAGAGGTCGGACAGGTTGAAGCTTTCTTT. The encoded protein is CASSLEVGQVEAFF.